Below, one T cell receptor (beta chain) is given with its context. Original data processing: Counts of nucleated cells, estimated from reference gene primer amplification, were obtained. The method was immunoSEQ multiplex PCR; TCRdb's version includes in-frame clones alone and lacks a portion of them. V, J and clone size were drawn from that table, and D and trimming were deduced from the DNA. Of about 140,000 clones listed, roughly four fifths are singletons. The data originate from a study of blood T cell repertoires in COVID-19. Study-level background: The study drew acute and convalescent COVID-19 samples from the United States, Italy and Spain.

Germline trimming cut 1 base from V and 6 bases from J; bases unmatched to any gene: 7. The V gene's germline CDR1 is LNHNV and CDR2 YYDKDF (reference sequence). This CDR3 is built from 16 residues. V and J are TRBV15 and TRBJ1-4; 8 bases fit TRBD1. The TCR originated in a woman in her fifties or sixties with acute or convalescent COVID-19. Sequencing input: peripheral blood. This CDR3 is CATSRGAGGFDEKLFF. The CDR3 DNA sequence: TGTGCCACCAGCAGAGGGGCAGGGGGCTTTGATGAAAAACTGTTTTTT. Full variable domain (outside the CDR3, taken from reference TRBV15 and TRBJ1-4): DAMVIQNPRYQVTQFGKPVTLSCSQTLNHNVMYWYQQKSSQAPKLLFHYYDKDFNNEADTPDNFQSRRPNTSFCFLDIRSPGLGDTAMYLCATSRGAGGFDEKLFFGSGTQLSVL.